The next 20 T cell receptor beta chains were all read from a single sample in a study of OX40 agonist ivuxolimab in advanced cancers. The table came from immunoSEQ multiplex PCR; TCRdb's copy has only in-frame clones and leaves some out. Of approximately 72,000 clones listed, about 86% are singletons. The source was CD4+ or CD8+ T cells sorted from blood, collected in a trial of the OX40 agonist ivuxolimab. The receptors were sampled from an adult with an advanced solid tumor such as melanoma, head and neck, liver or kidney cancer.

The J gene is TRBJ1-5, the V gene TRBV5-1, with D possibly being TRBD1 (6 bases). Germline values: CDR1 SGHRS, CDR2 YFSETQ. Trimming removed 2 bases at V and 3 bases at J, with 9 bases between. The CDR3 is made up of 14 amino acids. The CDR3 nucleotides read TGCGCCAGCAGCTTAGGGGGGTACAATCAGCCCCAGCATTTT. Protein sequence: CASSLGGYNQPQHF.

This sequence joins TRBV28 and TRBJ2-5; the D call may be TRBD1 or TRBD2 (6 bases each). Trimming left V 3 bases short and J 5 bases short, with 25 bases between. Germline V lookup: CDR1 MDHEN, CDR2 SYDVKM. The CDR3 spans 18 residues. The CDR3: CASSLTRGLVGGRETQYF. Written as DNA, the CDR3 is TGTGCCAGCAGTTTGACACGTGGGCTGGTGGGGGGCAGGGAGACCCAGTACTTC.

The chain recombines TRBV5-5 with TRBJ2-7; 12 bases agree with TRBD2. The V gene's germline CDR1 is SGHKS and CDR2 YYEKEE (reference sequence). The CDR3 is 15 residues long. The junction had 3 bases not matched to a gene; V was cut back by 0 bases and J by 5 bases. The CDR3 reads CASSLASGGAHEQYF. DNA for the CDR3: TGTGCCAGCAGCTTGGCTAGCGGGGGGGCCCACGAGCAGTACTTC.

The chain uses TRBV6-1 and TRBJ1-3; D is possibly TRBD1 (5 bases). Between the trimmed V and J ends, which lost 8 bases and 1 base, there was a span of 9 bases. Germline lookup yields CDR1 MNHNS and CDR2 SASEGT. CDR3 length: 13 amino acids. CDR3 amino acids: CASSTVSGNTIYF. The CDR3 nucleotides are TGTGCCAGCTCGACAGTATCTGGAAACACCATATATTTT.

The gene calls are TRBV4-1 and TRBJ1-5, with TRBD1 identical over 8 bases. The V gene's germline CDR1 is MGHRA and CDR2 YSYEKL. V lost 4 bases and J lost 4; bases outside the gene matches: 6. The CDR3 loop spans 15 amino acids. The CDR3 region is CASSRQGLPNQPQHF. CDR3 bases: TGCGCCAGCAGCCGACAGGGGTTACCTAATCAGCCCCAGCATTTT.

This sequence joins TRBV28 and TRBJ2-3; 12 nucleotides align to TRBD2. Unmatched junction bases numbered 10, after V lost 5 bases and J lost 4 bases. The CDR3 runs to 17 residues. The germline V gene has CDR1 MDHEN and CDR2 SYDVKM. The CDR3 region is CASSLRLAGVVADTQYF. The CDR3 DNA sequence: TGTGCCAGCAGTCTACGACTAGCGGGAGTTGTAGCAGATACGCAGTATTTT.

There are many counts of this clone. The chain uses TRBV4-2 and TRBJ2-5; 9 positions agree with TRBD2. The trim removed 1 base at V and 2 bases at J, leaving 14 bases unmatched. Germline CDR1 reads LGHNA; CDR2 reads YNFKEQ. The CDR3 covers 19 residues. In nucleotides, the CDR3 is TGTGCCAGCAGCCAAGGGGACGGGACTAGCCCTGCCCCGCAAGAGACCCAGTACTTC. It encodes CASSQGDGTSPAPQETQYF.

The rearrangement joins TRBV18 to TRBJ2-2; 8 nucleotides agree with TRBD1. Germline V gene sequence: CDR1 KGHSH, CDR2 LQKENI. Trimming at V came to 3 bases and at J to 2 bases, leaving 2 bases not matched to a gene. The CDR3 is made up of 15 amino acids. CDR3 sequence: CASSPDRDNTGELFF. CDR3 DNA sequence: TGTGCCAGCTCACCGGACAGGGACAACACCGGGGAGCTGTTTTTT.

The V call is TRBV7-2, the J call TRBJ2-7; TRBD2 aligns across 12 bases. This CDR3 has 15 residues. Germline V gene lookup returns CDR1 SGHTA and CDR2 FQGNSA. Germline trimming cut 4 bases from V and 3 bases from J; bases unmatched to any gene: 4. The CDR3 here is CASSSSGRAVYEQYF. The CDR3 DNA reads TGTGCCAGCAGCTCTAGCGGGAGGGCCGTCTACGAGCAGTACTTC.

This clone has only a few counts. The chain carries TRBV5-4 and TRBJ1-1; the D gene is possibly TRBD1 (6 bases). This CDR3 has 12 residues. Between the trimmed V and J ends, which lost 4 bases and 8 bases, there was a span of 12 bases. Germline CDR1 SGHNT, CDR2 YYREEE (reference sequence). As DNA, the CDR3 is TGTGCCAGCAGCCAGGACAGATTAGAAGCTTTCTTT. It yields the protein CASSQDRLEAFF.

The chain recombines TRBV30 with TRBJ1-2, with 7 bases aligning to TRBD1. The CDR3 extends over 13 amino acids. Germline V CDR1 and CDR2: GTSNPN, SVGIG (reference sequence). Trimming took 0 bases from V and 6 from J; bases not matched to a gene: 4. For the CDR3, the DNA is TGTGCCTGGAGTGTCGGGACAGATAATGGCTACACCTTC. Amino acid sequence: CAWSVGTDNGYTF.

This chain joins TRBV7-3 and TRBJ1-1; D possibly corresponds to TRBD1 (6 bases). The CDR3 spans 14 residues. V dropped 3 bases and J dropped 5 bases, with 13 bases sitting between them. Looked up from germline, CDR1 is SGHTA and CDR2 is FQGTGA. In DNA form, the CDR3 reads TGTGCCAGCAGCTTCACCGGGACATCTACTGAAGCTTTCTTT. Protein product: CASSFTGTSTEAFF. Full variable domain (rest looked up from reference TRBV7-3 and TRBJ1-1): GAGVSQTPSNKVTEKGKYVELRCDPISGHTALYWYRQSLGQGPEFLIYFQGTGAADDSGLPNDRFFAVRPEGSVSTLKIQRTERGDSAVYLCASSFTGTSTEAFFGQGTRLTVV.

This chain links TRBV2 with TRBJ1-6; no definite D call. With 4 bases removed from V and 14 bases from J, the gap between germline ends came to 15 bases. Germline V lookup: CDR1 SNHLY, CDR2 FYNNEI. The CDR3 covers 13 residues. CDR3 sequence reads: CASSGDPYGALHF. The CDR3 DNA follows: TGTGCCAGCAGTGGAGACCCGTACGGGGCCCTCCACTTT.

This clone was seen a single time. Different DNA sequences within this sample yield the same CDR3. The CDR3: CASRQGSGNTIYF. CDR3 coding DNA: TGTGCCAGCAGACAGGGCTCTGGAAACACCATATATTTT. The genes are TRBV6-5 and TRBJ1-3, with D perhaps matching TRBD1 (6 bases). Trimming stripped 6 bases from V and 0 bases from J, with 6 bases between. CDR1 is MNHEY and CDR2 is SVGAGI in the germline V gene. This CDR3 spans 13 amino acids.

V usage is TRBV5-6 and J usage is TRBJ2-1; 9 bases match TRBD2. The germline V gene encodes CDR1 SGHDT and CDR2 YYEEEE. The CDR3 length is 18 residues. V gave up 0 bases and J gave up 2 bases; unmatched junction bases: 9. In DNA, the CDR3 is TGTGCCAGCAGCTTGGGGGTGCTAGCGGGATGGGCCTACAATGAGCAGTTCTTC. Translated: CASSLGVLAGWAYNEQFF.

This sequence joins TRBV28 and TRBJ2-3, with 10 bases that match TRBD2. Germline V gene lookup returns CDR1 MDHEN and CDR2 SYDVKM. There are 15 residues in the CDR3. V lost 6 bases and J lost 3; bases outside the gene matches: 6. The CDR3 DNA reads TGTGCCAGCAGCGGAGCGGGAGGGAAGACAGATACGCAGTATTTT. Amino acid sequence: CASSGAGGKTDTQYF.

The chain combines TRBV30 with TRBJ1-1; D remains ambiguous. This CDR3 contains 14 residues. Trimming stripped 3 bases from V and 5 bases from J, with 16 bases between. In germline, CDR1 is GTSNPN, CDR2 SVGIG (reference sequence). The CDR3 nucleotides read TGTGCCTGGAGGGCCCCCCCCCGGAAGACTGAAGCTTTCTTT. Protein sequence: CAWRAPPRKTEAFF.

This clone was picked up one time. The V call is TRBV18, the J call TRBJ2-6, with D uncertain. Germline V gene sequence: CDR1 KGHSH, CDR2 LQKENI. The V gene lost 2 bases and the J gene lost 0 bases, with 8 bases spanning the gap. CDR3 length equals 16 residues. CDR3 loop: CASSPTVSSGANVLTF. The CDR3 bases are TGTGCCAGCTCACCAACGGTTAGCTCTGGGGCCAACGTCCTGACTTTC.

The chain carries TRBV2 and TRBJ1-5; D remains unclear. The germline gives CDR1 SNHLY, CDR2 FYNNEI. There are 13 residues in the CDR3. V was trimmed by 8 bases and J by 7 bases, leaving 15 bases between them. In nucleotides, the CDR3 is TGTGCCAGCGGGGATCTGGAGTTGCAGCCCCAGCATTTT. Its protein is CASGDLELQPQHF. Complete variable domain (other parts from reference TRBV2 and TRBJ1-5): EPEVTQTPSHQVTQMGQEVILRCVPISNHLYFYWYRQILGQKVEFLVSFYNNEISEKSEIFDDQFSVERPDGSNFTLKIRSTKLEDSAMYFCASGDLELQPQHFGDGTRLSIL.

The genes are TRBV19 and TRBJ1-5, with D perhaps TRBD1 (6 bases). Trimming removed 6 bases from V and 1 base from J, with 10 bases in between. The V gene's germline CDR1 is LNHDA and CDR2 SQIVND (reference sequence). The CDR3 runs 14 residues. In DNA, the CDR3 is TGTGCCAGTAGACAGGGCTCAAGCAATCAGCCCCAGCATTTT. It translates to CASRQGSSNQPQHF.